Presented here are 3 T cell receptor beta chains from one specimen sequenced in a study of blood T cell repertoires in COVID-19. The table came from immunoSEQ multiplex PCR; TCRdb's copy has only in-frame clones and leaves some out. The sample holds 100,000 to 150,000 clones, about four fifths seen once. Sample: peripheral blood. The source of these receptors is a woman of 80 years or more with acute or convalescent COVID-19.

This clone occurred a few times. J is TRBJ2-7 and V is TRBV5-5, with D perhaps matching TRBD1 (6 bases). The V end was cut by 4 bases, the J end by 0 bases, with 14 bases between. There are 15 residues in the CDR3. CDR1 and CDR2 from the germline V gene are SGHKS and YYEKEE (reference sequence). The CDR3 bases are TGTGCCAGCAGCAACCGGGACACCCACTCCTACGAGCAGTACTTC. This codes for CASSNRDTHSYEQYF.

On this clone itself: With a much larger clone just one base away, this may be a read error. This chain links TRBV6-5 with TRBJ2-3; the match to TRBD2 covers 11 bases. The CDR3 length is 14 residues. The germline V gene encodes CDR1 MNHEY and CDR2 SVGAGI. J lost 2 bases, V lost 7 bases, and 2 bases had no gene match. In DNA, the CDR3 is TGTGCCAGCATTAGCGGGGGGGCCACAGATACGCAGTATTTT. This gives the protein CASISGGATDTQYF.

V usage is TRBV5-5 and J usage is TRBJ2-7; 11 nucleotides match TRBD1. The CDR3 length is 15 residues. V gave up 0 bases and J gave up 6 bases; unmatched junction bases: 5. Germline V gene sequence: CDR1 SGHKS, CDR2 YYEKEE (reference sequence). DNA for the CDR3: TGTGCCAGCAGCTTGGCCAGGGACAGGGGGAGCGAGCAGTACTTC. Translating gives CASSLARDRGSEQYF. Based on the CDR3 plus reference TRBV5-5 and TRBJ2-7, the full variable domain is DAGVTQSPTHLIKTRGQQVTLRCSPISGHKSVSWYQQVLGQGPQFIFQYYEKEERGRGNFPDRFSARQFPNYSSELNVNALLLGDSALYLCASSLARDRGSEQYFGPGTRLTVT.